The clone carrying this TCR beta chain was observed many times. Its specificity is unknown. The data were obtained in a study of T cells in Graves' hyperthyroidism and ophthalmopathy. Germline CDR1 reads MNHEY; CDR2 reads SMNVEV (reference sequence). This CDR3 contains 14 residues. V lost 3 bases and J lost 5, with 13 bases in between. There were TCR beta CDR3 regions amplified from RNA transcripts. TCR CDR3 underwent first-round RT-PCR with the HTBI primer set. TCRdb analysed the multiplex PCR reads with MiXCR anew, one entry per CDR3 protein. The sample includes roughly 380,000 distinct CDR3 sequences, roughly 13% of them seen just once. General observations from the study: Appearing also in blood were most of the thyroid clonotypes expanded above 0.001. Prediction of ophthalmopathy progression came a median around 6 months pre-onset.

Lactation, pregnancy, other autoimmune disease or uncontrolled infection excluded patients. The receptor's source is a woman in her sixties with Graves' hyperthyroidism. The sequencing input was blood. The rearrangement uses TRBV27 and TRBJ1-1; the D gene is possibly TRBD1 (6 bases). The CDR3 spells CASSFQTGGTEAFF. The CDR3 nucleotides are TGTGCCAGCAGTTTCCAGACAGGCGGGACTGAAGCTTTCTTT.